Each of the 23 T cell receptor beta chains below was sequenced from the same sample in a study of blood T cell repertoires in COVID-19. Sequencing was performed with immunoSEQ multiplex PCR; in TCRdb, only in-frame clones are kept and a portion is missing. The sample records around 99,000 clones, approximately 88% being singletons. Sequenced input: peripheral blood. Receptors were obtained from a man aged 35 to 55 with active or convalescent COVID-19.

The chain has TRBV10-1 and TRBJ2-7; D is possibly TRBD1 (6 bases). CDR3 length: 17 amino acids. The germline V gene encodes CDR1 WNHNN and CDR2 SYGVQD (reference sequence). With 11 bases removed from V and 0 bases from J, the gap between germline ends came to 26 bases. The CDR3 loop reads CALIGRDTDRSSYEQYF. The CDR3 DNA follows: TGCGCCCTAATAGGCCGGGACACGGATCGTTCCTCCTACGAGCAGTACTTC.

The chain recombines TRBV21-1 with TRBJ2-7; the listed D gene, TRBD1, was not tested against the DNA. TRBV21-1 is assigned pseudogene status. The CDR3 is made up of 15 amino acids. CDR3 nucleotides: TGTGCCAGCAGCAGAAGGACAGACCGCTCCTACGAGCAGTACTTC. This sequence encodes CASSRRTDRSYEQYF.

This rearrangement joins TRBV19 to TRBJ1-3; D is undetermined. V lost 3 bases, J lost 0 bases, and 12 bases lay in between. The CDR3 runs 16 residues. Germline V gene data show CDR1 as LNHDA and CDR2 as SQIVND (reference sequence). The chain's CDR3 is CASSIGYGSSGNTIYF. As DNA, the CDR3 is TGTGCCAGTAGTATTGGTTACGGGTCCTCTGGAAACACCATATATTTT.

The J gene is TRBJ1-5, the V gene TRBV28; the D gene is possibly TRBD1 (5 bases). Per germline, CDR1 MDHEN and CDR2 SYDVKM. Trimming shortened V by 4 bases and J by 6 bases, and 13 bases separated the two germline ends. This CDR3 has 14 residues. DNA of the CDR3: TGTGCCAGCAGTTCCGGGCAGGGAGGTCAGCCCCAGCATTTT. This sequence encodes CASSSGQGGQPQHF.

This chain links TRBV5-1 with TRBJ2-1; 10 bases agree with TRBD2. Germline-derived CDR1 and CDR2 are SGHRS and YFSETQ. CDR3 length equals 15 residues. Losses at the gene ends were 2 bases for V and 6 bases for J; bases not matched to a gene: 5. DNA of the CDR3: TGCGCCAGCAGCTTATCTAGCGGGAGCCGCAATGAGCAGTTCTTC. This encodes CASSLSSGSRNEQFF.

The count of this clone is one. J is TRBJ2-1 and V is TRBV18; D is perhaps TRBD1 (6 bases). V was clipped by 3 bases and J by 15 bases, with 18 bases between them. The germline V gene encodes CDR1 KGHSH and CDR2 LQKENI. The CDR3 covers 13 residues. CDR3 amino acids: CASSPADSGRWFF. CDR3 DNA sequence: TGTGCCAGCTCACCCGCGGACAGTGGACGGTGGTTCTTC.

The rearrangement uses TRBV9 and TRBJ2-2; 7 bases fit TRBD2. In germline, CDR1 is SGDLS, CDR2 YYNGEE. The CDR3 loop spans 17 amino acids. The junction had 10 bases not matched to a gene; V was cut back by 4 bases and J by 1 base. This CDR3 is CASSTQAGGGNTGELFF. CDR3 DNA sequence: TGTGCCAGCAGCACGCAGGCGGGCGGGGGGAACACCGGGGAGCTGTTTTTT. Full variable domain (rest looked up from reference TRBV9 and TRBJ2-2): DSGVTQTPKHLITATGQRVTLRCSPRSGDLSVYWYQQSLDQGLQFLIQYYNGEERAKGNILERFSAQQFPDLHSELNLSSLELGDSALYFCASSTQAGGGNTGELFFGEGSRLTVL.

The chain uses TRBV14 and TRBJ2-3; maybe TRBD2 (6 bases). CDR1 and CDR2 from the germline V gene are SGHDN and FVKESK. The CDR3 is made up of 17 amino acids. Trimming shortened V by 4 bases and J by 0 bases, and 17 bases separated the two germline ends. The CDR3 coding sequence is TGTGCCAGCAGCCCCCACGGTGGCGGGATTAGCACAGATACGCAGTATTTT. Protein: CASSPHGGGISTDTQYF.

The chain combines TRBV6-2 or TRBV6-3 with TRBJ2-7; TRBD2 is a possible D gene (5 bases). V was clipped by 2 bases and J by 2 bases, with 7 bases between them. Germline V gene sequence: CDR1 MNHEY, CDR2 SVGEGT. The CDR3 is made up of 13 amino acids. This chain's CDR3 is CASSYVGAYEQYF. The CDR3, as DNA: TGTGCCAGCAGTTACGTCGGGGCCTACGAGCAGTACTTC.

The chain couples TRBV30 to TRBJ1-2; the D is unclear. This CDR3 contains 13 residues. CDR1 is GTSNPN and CDR2 is SVGIG in the germline V gene (reference sequence). Trimming stripped 2 bases from V and 5 bases from J, with 12 bases between. The CDR3 DNA follows: TGTGCCTGGAGTCCCCTAATCCCTTATGGCTACACCTTC. Its protein product is CAWSPLIPYGYTF. Drawing the rest from reference TRBV30 and TRBJ1-2, the complete variable domain is SQTIHQWPATLVQPVGSPLSLECTVEGTSNPNLYWYRQAAGRGLQLLFYSVGIGQISSEVPQNLSASRPQDRQFILSSKKLLLSDSGFYLCAWSPLIPYGYTFGSGTRLTVV.

This clone was detected only once. The V gene is TRBV12-3 or TRBV12-4, the J gene TRBJ1-2, with D uncertain. V was shortened by 3 bases and J by 6 bases, with 2 bases between the two germline ends. CDR3 length equals 10 residues. CDR3 bases: TGTGCCAGCAGTTTTAATGGCTACACCTTC. It codes for CASSFNGYTF.

The J gene is TRBJ1-6, the V gene TRBV6-5; TRBD1 matches 8 bases. CDR1 is MNHEY, CDR2 SVGAGI, per germline. The CDR3 covers 14 residues. V lost 7 bases to trimming and J lost 7 bases; unmatched junction nucleotides: 6. The CDR3 coding sequence is TGTGCCAGCACAAACGGACAGGGAAATTCACCCCTCCACTTT. This codes for CASTNGQGNSPLHF.

This chain connects TRBV28 to TRBJ2-1; the match to TRBD2 covers 11 bases. The ends lost 6 bases at V and 6 bases at J; junction bases unmatched: 4. The CDR3 sequence is 14 residues long. Germline V lookup: CDR1 MDHEN, CDR2 SYDVKM. The DNA for the CDR3 is TGTGCCAGCAGCCTCGGGACTAGCGGCAATGAGCAGTTCTTC. Amino acid sequence: CASSLGTSGNEQFF.

V is TRBV3-1 (or the pseudogene TRBV3-2) and J is TRBJ1-5; 7 positions match TRBD1. J lost 8 bases, V lost 5 bases, and 9 bases had no gene match. Germline V gene lookup returns CDR1 LGHDT and CDR2 YNNKEL (reference sequence). This CDR3 comprises 14 residues. This CDR3 is CASSLGQAWEPQHF. In DNA, the CDR3 is TGTGCCAGCAGCTTAGGACAGGCTTGGGAGCCCCAGCATTTT.

The gene calls are TRBV7-2 and TRBJ2-2; D unclear. The CDR3 is 15 residues long. The V end lost 4 bases, the J end lost 1 base, and 10 bases lay between the germline ends. From germline, CDR1 is SGHTA and CDR2 FQGNSA. CDR3 residues: CASSSRSKNTGELFF. The CDR3 DNA follows: TGTGCCAGCAGCTCTCGGAGTAAGAACACCGGGGAGCTGTTTTTT.

The V and J genes are TRBV29-1 and TRBJ1-1; tentative D call: TRBD1 (5 bases). Per germline, CDR1 SQVTM and CDR2 ANQGSEA. V lost 7 bases, J lost 4 bases, and 16 bases lay in between. The CDR3 has 13 residues. CDR3 loop: CSAPSPGGTEAFF. The CDR3, as DNA: TGCAGCGCCCCCTCACCCGGGGGCACTGAAGCTTTCTTT.

The rearrangement links TRBV11-1 to TRBJ1-3; D is unclear. Germline V gene sequence: CDR1 SGHAT, CDR2 FQDESV (reference sequence). The CDR3 spans 14 residues. V was cut by 3 bases and J by 2 bases, with 8 bases left in between. The chain's CDR3 is CASSFSGTGNTIYF. The CDR3, as DNA: TGTGCCAGCAGCTTCTCGGGGACTGGAAACACCATATATTTT.

This clone appeared a single time. The V call is TRBV19, the J call TRBJ1-1; 7 bases match TRBD1. CDR1 is LNHDA and CDR2 is SQIVND in the germline V gene (reference sequence). The length of the CDR3 is 17 residues. Trimming cost V 9 bases and J 3 bases; bases outside gene matches: 19. The chain's CDR3 is CASSLPGQLYRDTEAFF. In DNA form, the CDR3 reads TGTGCCAGCTCTCTACCGGGACAGCTTTATCGGGACACTGAAGCTTTCTTT. The variable domain in full, with the rest retrieved from reference TRBV19 and TRBJ1-1, is DGGITQSPKYLFRKEGQNVTLSCEQNLNHDAMYWYRQDPGQGLRLIYYSQIVNDFQKGDIAEGYSVSREKKESFPLTVTSAQKNPTAFYLCASSLPGQLYRDTEAFFGQGTRLTVV.

The rearrangement links TRBV3-1 (or the pseudogene TRBV3-2) to TRBJ2-5; 8 positions match TRBD2. This CDR3 has 15 residues. Germline CDR1 is LGHDT and CDR2 is YNNKEL (reference sequence). Trimming took 2 bases from V and 5 from J; bases not matched to a gene: 7. In DNA, the CDR3 is TGTGCCAGCAGCCAATTAGGCGGGAGGATGGAGACCCAGTACTTC. As protein: CASSQLGGRMETQYF.

V gene TRBV28 combines with J gene TRBJ1-1; TRBD1 aligns across 7 bases. This CDR3 has 14 amino acids. Germline CDR1 is MDHEN and CDR2 is SYDVKM. The V and J ends lost 1 base and 5 bases, in that order; junction bases with no gene match: 4. The CDR3 region has the DNA TGTGCCAGCAGTTTATACAGGGGAGATACTGAAGCTTTCTTT. Translated, it gives CASSLYRGDTEAFF. The variable domain in full, with the rest retrieved from reference TRBV28 and TRBJ1-1, is DVKVTQSSRYLVKRTGEKVFLECVQDMDHENMFWYRQDPGLGLRLIYFSYDVKMKEKGDIPEGYSVSREKKERFSLILESASTNQTSMYLCASSLYRGDTEAFFGQGTRLTVV.

The J gene is TRBJ1-3, the V gene TRBV7-2; D might be TRBD1 (5 bases). Between the trimmed V and J ends, which lost 5 bases and 0 bases, there was a span of 14 bases. Germline-derived CDR1 and CDR2 are SGHTA and FQGNSA. The CDR3 has 16 amino acids. CDR3 sequence (DNA): TGTGCCAGCAGCGCCAGAGACAGTTCCTCTGGAAACACCATATATTTT. It yields the protein CASSARDSSSGNTIYF. Using reference TRBV7-2 and TRBJ1-3 for the parts outside the CDR3, the full variable domain is GAGVSQSPSNKVTEKGKDVELRCDPISGHTALYWYRQSLGQGLEFLIYFQGNSAPDKSGLPSDRFSAERTGGSVSTLTIQRTQQEDSAVYLCASSARDSSSGNTIYFGEGSWLTVV.

The V and J genes are TRBV5-6 and TRBJ1-5; perhaps TRBD1 as D (5 bases). This CDR3 comprises 14 residues. The germline gives CDR1 SGHDT, CDR2 YYEEEE. Trimming removed 1 base at V and 6 bases at J, with 11 bases between. The CDR3 loop is CASSLRGQGQPQHF. The CDR3 DNA sequence: TGTGCCAGCAGCTTGAGGGGCCAGGGTCAGCCCCAGCATTTT.

The V and J genes are TRBV19 and TRBJ2-6, with TRBD2 matching over 10 bases. This CDR3 contains 17 residues. The V segment lost 2 bases and the J segment 12 bases; nucleotides outside the gene matches: 13. The germline V gene has CDR1 LNHDA and CDR2 SQIVND (reference sequence). The CDR3 protein is CASSIRGRTSGSPVLTF. CDR3 in DNA: TGTGCCAGTAGTATAAGGGGCAGGACTAGCGGATCTCCCGTCCTGACTTTC.